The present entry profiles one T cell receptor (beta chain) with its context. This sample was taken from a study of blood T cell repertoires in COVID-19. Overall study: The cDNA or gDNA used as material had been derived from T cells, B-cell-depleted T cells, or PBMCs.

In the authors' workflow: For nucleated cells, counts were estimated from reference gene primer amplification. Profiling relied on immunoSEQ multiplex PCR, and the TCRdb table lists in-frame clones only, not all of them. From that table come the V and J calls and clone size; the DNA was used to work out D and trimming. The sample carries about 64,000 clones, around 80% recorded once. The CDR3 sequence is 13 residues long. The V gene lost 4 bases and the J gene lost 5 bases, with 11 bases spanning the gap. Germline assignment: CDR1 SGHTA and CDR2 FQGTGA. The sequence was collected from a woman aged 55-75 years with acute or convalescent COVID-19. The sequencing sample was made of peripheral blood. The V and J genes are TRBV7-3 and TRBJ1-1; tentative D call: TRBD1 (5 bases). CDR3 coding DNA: TGTGCCAGCAGCTCCCAGGGAGGGACTGAAGCTTTCTTT. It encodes CASSSQGGTEAFF.